These 12 T cell receptor beta chains originate from one sample sequenced in a study of cytomegalovirus exposure and HLA in healthy donors. Both 60 Vbeta primers and 13 Jbeta primers went into the PCR. The table came from immunoSEQ multiplex PCR; TCRdb's copy has only in-frame clones and leaves some out. This sample has some 180,000 clones, with 70% to 80% found just once. Sample: PBMCs. Source of these receptors: a young man in good health and CMV-seronegative.

V usage is TRBV7-3 and J usage is TRBJ2-1; TRBD2 matches 11 bases. Unmatched junction bases numbered 1, after V lost 2 bases and J lost 4 bases. From germline, CDR1 is SGHTA and CDR2 FQGTGA. This CDR3 comprises 15 residues. CDR3 sequence (DNA): TGTGCCAGCAGCTTACTAGCGGGGGGATACAATGAGCAGTTCTTC. This translates into CASSLLAGGYNEQFF.

The chain uses TRBV7-9 and TRBJ2-7; 7 bases fit TRBD2. Trimming cost V 2 bases and J 1 base; bases outside gene matches: 5. The CDR3 is made up of 15 amino acids. Germline V CDR1 and CDR2: SEHNR, FQNEAQ (reference sequence). The CDR3 coding sequence is TGTGCCAGCAGCTTAACAGCGGGATCTTCCTACGAGCAGTACTTC. Translating it yields CASSLTAGSSYEQYF.

The rearrangement joins TRBV7-8 to TRBJ2-3; 9 bases agree with TRBD1. Trimming at V came to 1 base and at J to 6 bases, leaving 2 bases not matched to a gene. The CDR3 runs 14 residues. Germline V CDR1 and CDR2: SGHVS, FQNEAQ. CDR3 DNA: TGTGCCAGCAGCTTAGGGACAGGGGTGGATACGCAGTATTTT. It encodes CASSLGTGVDTQYF.

This clone was seen only a few times. The chain joins TRBV19 to TRBJ2-3, with 11 bases that match TRBD2. Germline CDR1 is LNHDA and CDR2 is SQIVND (reference sequence). The CDR3 totals 14 residues. Trimming took 7 bases from V and 6 from J; bases not matched to a gene: 6. The CDR3 reads CASTNSGRADTQYF. DNA of the CDR3: TGTGCCAGTACCAATAGCGGGAGGGCCGATACGCAGTATTTT.

The chain employs TRBV6-5 and TRBJ2-7; TRBD2 aligns across 8 bases. With V trimmed by 6 bases and J by 4 bases, 8 bases remained unmatched. This CDR3 comprises 14 residues. Germline values: CDR1 MNHEY, CDR2 SVGAGI. The CDR3 region is CASSSGGSGYEQYF. CDR3 sequence (DNA): TGTGCCAGCAGCTCGGGAGGGTCGGGGTACGAGCAGTACTTC.

The J gene is TRBJ2-1, the V gene TRBV6-5; 10 bases are a match to TRBD2. The trim removed 5 bases at V and 7 bases at J, leaving 5 bases unmatched. The CDR3 is 14 amino acids. The germline V gene has CDR1 MNHEY and CDR2 SVGAGI. The CDR3 nucleotides read TGTGCCAGCAGTCAGGGGACTAGCGTGAATGAGCAGTTCTTC. Protein sequence: CASSQGTSVNEQFF.

The rearrangement uses TRBV5-4 and TRBJ2-5, with 9 bases identical to TRBD2. TRBJ2-7 matches the DNA end more closely, so the J call is doubtful. Germline assignment: CDR1 SGHNT and CDR2 YYREEE (reference sequence). This CDR3 is 16 amino acids long. CDR3 residues: CASSLGGSGSSYEQYF. DNA for the CDR3: TGTGCCAGCAGCTTGGGGGGTAGCGGGAGCTCCTACGAGCAGTACTTC.

The CDR3 reads CASSFSRGEHNEQFF. CDR3 bases: TGTGCCAGCAGTTTTTCCAGGGGAGAGCACAATGAGCAGTTCTTC. The V call is TRBV6-5, the J call TRBJ2-1, with a possible D match to TRBD1 (6 bases). The CDR3 is 15 residues long. V lost 4 bases and J 5 bases, leaving 15 bases between the germline ends. Germline-derived CDR1 and CDR2 are MNHEY and SVGAGI.

V gene TRBV4-3 combines with J gene TRBJ1-1; D unresolved. Germline loops: CDR1 LGHNA, CDR2 YSLEER. V dropped 1 base and J dropped 5 bases, with 11 bases sitting between them. The CDR3 runs to 14 residues. CDR3 nucleotides: TGCGCCAGCAGCCAAGTCGGGTTGTCAACTGAAGCTTTCTTT. It yields the protein CASSQVGLSTEAFF.

V gene TRBV18 combines with J gene TRBJ2-7, with 9 bases identical to TRBD2. This CDR3 contains 15 residues. Per germline, CDR1 KGHSH and CDR2 LQKENI. V trimming: 2 bases; J trimming: 0 bases; junction bases outside the gene matches: 2. CDR3 protein: CASSPNSGSSYEQYF. The CDR3 DNA is TGTGCCAGCTCACCAAATAGCGGGAGCTCCTACGAGCAGTACTTC. The variable domain in full, with the rest retrieved from reference TRBV18 and TRBJ2-7, is NAGVMQNPRHLVRRRGQEARLRCSPMKGHSHVYWYRQLPEEGLKFMVYLQKENIIDESGMPKERFSAEFPKEGPSILRIQQVVRGDSAAYFCASSPNSGSSYEQYFGPGTRLTVT.

J is TRBJ1-4 and V is TRBV6-1; 8 nucleotides match TRBD1. Trimming at V came to 0 bases and at J to 7 bases, leaving 4 bases not matched to a gene. Germline loops: CDR1 MNHNS, CDR2 SASEGT. The CDR3 length is 15 residues. CDR3 residues: CASSEATGGGEKLFF. The CDR3 DNA reads TGTGCCAGCAGTGAAGCCACAGGGGGAGGTGAAAAACTGTTTTTT.

This clone was counted a few times. The rearrangement uses TRBV19 and TRBJ1-2, with 7 nucleotides matching TRBD1. Germline CDR1 LNHDA, CDR2 SQIVND (reference sequence). V dropped 7 bases and J dropped 5; count of bases not matched to a gene: 16. The CDR3 extends over 16 amino acids. CDR3 DNA sequence: TGTGCCAGTACCAAGGTGGGACAGCCATCTCATTATGGCTACACCTTC. Residues: CASTKVGQPSHYGYTF.